This paragraph covers one TCR beta chain sequence. This clone was observed a single time. Its antigen remains unidentified. The sample holds no much larger clone one base away, and base qualities are not on file. The library came from the immunoSEQ multiplex PCR assay. In TCRdb, the immuneACCESS table is reduced to in-frame sequences with V and J assigned. These tables do not hold every clone; where another copy was compared, an unresolved V gene accounts for under half, and the others remain unexplained. The sample has 55,000 to 75,000 clones on record, around 92% of them singletons. The ten most abundant clones make up 1% to 1.5% of the sample. The CDR3 covers 15 residues, taking in both the cysteine and the phenylalanine. Only the CDR3 DNA is retained, 45 bases long and in frame from the first base. Trimming takes 4 bases from V and 3 bases from J, and the germline ends sit 15 bases apart. CDR1 and CDR2 (LGHNA, YSLEER) derive from the germline V gene.

These data belong to a study of T cell changes during pregnancy in multiple sclerosis (dated by TCRdb to between 2017 and 2020). In terms of the full investigation: Changes in the T cell repertoire over the course of pregnancy were examined in this study in women with multiple sclerosis.

This specimen was peripheral blood, taken after pregnancy. The clonotype originates from a female donor in good health, enrolled as a control in a pregnancy study. The chain is made from TRBV4-3 and TRBJ1-2, with the identity of the D gene unclear. The CDR3 reads as follows: CASSPTSEVHYGYTF. The sequenced DNA: TGCGCCAGCAGCCCCACCTCAGAGGTTCACTATGGCTACACCTTC.